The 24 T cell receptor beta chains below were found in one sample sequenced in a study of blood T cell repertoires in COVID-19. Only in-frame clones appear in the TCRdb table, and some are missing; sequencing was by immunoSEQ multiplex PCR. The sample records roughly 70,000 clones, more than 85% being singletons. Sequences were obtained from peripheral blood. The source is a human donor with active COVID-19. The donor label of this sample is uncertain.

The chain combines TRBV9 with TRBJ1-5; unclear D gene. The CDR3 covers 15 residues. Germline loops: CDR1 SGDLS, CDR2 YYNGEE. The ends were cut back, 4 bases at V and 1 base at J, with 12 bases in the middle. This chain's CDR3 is CASSRTGQSNQPQHF. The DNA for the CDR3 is TGTGCCAGCAGCCGCACGGGTCAAAGCAATCAGCCCCAGCATTTT. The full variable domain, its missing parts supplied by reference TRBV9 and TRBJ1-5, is DSGVTQTPKHLITATGQRVTLRCSPRSGDLSVYWYQQSLDQGLQFLIQYYNGEERAKGNILERFSAQQFPDLHSELNLSSLELGDSALYFCASSRTGQSNQPQHFGDGTRLSIL.

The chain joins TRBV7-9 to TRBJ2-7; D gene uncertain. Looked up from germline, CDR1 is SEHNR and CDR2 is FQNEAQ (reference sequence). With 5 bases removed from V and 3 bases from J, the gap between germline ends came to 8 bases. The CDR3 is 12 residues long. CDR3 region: CASSRFGYEQYF. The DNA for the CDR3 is TGTGCCAGCAGCCGGTTTGGCTACGAGCAGTACTTC.

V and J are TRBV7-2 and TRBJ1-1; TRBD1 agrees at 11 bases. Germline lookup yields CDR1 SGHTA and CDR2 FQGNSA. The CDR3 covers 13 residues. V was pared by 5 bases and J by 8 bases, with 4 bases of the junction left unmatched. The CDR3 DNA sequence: TGTGCCAGCAGCCACCGGGACAGGGGGGAAGCTTTCTTT. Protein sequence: CASSHRDRGEAFF.

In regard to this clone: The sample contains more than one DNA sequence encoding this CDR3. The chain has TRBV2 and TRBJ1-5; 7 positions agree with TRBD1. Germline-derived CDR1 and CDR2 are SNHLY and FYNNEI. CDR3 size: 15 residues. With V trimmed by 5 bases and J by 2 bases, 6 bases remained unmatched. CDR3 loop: CASSSTGVGNQPQHF. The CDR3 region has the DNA TGTGCCAGCAGTTCTACAGGGGTCGGCAATCAGCCCCAGCATTTT.

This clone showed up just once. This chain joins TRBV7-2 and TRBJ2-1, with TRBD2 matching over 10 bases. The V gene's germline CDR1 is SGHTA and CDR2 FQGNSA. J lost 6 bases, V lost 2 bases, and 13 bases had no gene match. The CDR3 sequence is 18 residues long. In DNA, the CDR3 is TGTGCCAGCAGCTTATTTAGGTCTAGCGGGAGATCCACCAATGAGCAGTTCTTC. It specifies CASSLFRSSGRSTNEQFF.

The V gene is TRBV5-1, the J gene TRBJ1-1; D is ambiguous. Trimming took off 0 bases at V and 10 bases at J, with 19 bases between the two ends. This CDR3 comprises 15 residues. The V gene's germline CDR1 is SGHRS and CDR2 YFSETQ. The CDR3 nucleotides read TGCGCCAGCAGCTTGGCCTCGTCGAGAGGTCGCGGAGCTTTCTTT. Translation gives CASSLASSRGRGAFF.

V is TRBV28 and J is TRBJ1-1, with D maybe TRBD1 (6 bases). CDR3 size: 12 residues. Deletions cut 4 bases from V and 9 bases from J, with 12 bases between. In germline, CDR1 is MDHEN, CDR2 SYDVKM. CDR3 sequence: CASSSGQPQAFF. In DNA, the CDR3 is TGTGCCAGCAGTTCCGGACAGCCCCAAGCTTTCTTT.

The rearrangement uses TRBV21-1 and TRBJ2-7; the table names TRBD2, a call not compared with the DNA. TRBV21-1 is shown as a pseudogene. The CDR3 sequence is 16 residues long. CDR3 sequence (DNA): TGTGCCAGCAGCAAAGGGAATAGCGGGAGTGTTTACGAGCAGTACTTC. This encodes CASSKGNSGSVYEQYF.

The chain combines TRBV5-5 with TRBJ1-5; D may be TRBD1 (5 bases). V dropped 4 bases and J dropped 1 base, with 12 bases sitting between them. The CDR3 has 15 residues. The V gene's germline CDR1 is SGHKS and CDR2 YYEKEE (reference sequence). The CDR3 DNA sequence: TGTGCCAGCAGCCAGCAGGGAGGCAGCAATCAGCCCCAGCATTTT. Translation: CASSQQGGSNQPQHF.

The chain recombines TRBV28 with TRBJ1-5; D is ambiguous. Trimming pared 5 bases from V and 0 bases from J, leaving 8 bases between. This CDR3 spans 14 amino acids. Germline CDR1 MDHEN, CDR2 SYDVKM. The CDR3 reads CASSQELSNQPQHF. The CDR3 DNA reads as TGTGCCAGCAGTCAGGAACTTAGCAATCAGCCCCAGCATTTT.

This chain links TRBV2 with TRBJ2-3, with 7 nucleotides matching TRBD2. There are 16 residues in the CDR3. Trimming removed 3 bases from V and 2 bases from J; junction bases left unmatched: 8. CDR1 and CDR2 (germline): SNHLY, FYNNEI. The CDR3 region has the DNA TGTGCCAGCAGTGAGGAGGTAGCGGGCTACACAGATACGCAGTATTTT. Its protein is CASSEEVAGYTDTQYF.

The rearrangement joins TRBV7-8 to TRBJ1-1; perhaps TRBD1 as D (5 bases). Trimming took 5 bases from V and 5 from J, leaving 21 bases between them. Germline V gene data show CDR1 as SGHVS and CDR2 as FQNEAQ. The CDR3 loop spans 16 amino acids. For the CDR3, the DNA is TGTGCCAGCAGCACCAGGGCCCGAGGCCTGGGGACTGAAGCTTTCTTT. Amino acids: CASSTRARGLGTEAFF. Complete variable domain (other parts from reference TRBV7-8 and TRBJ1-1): GAGVSQSPRYKVAKRGQDVALRCDPISGHVSLFWYQQALGQGPEFLTYFQNEAQLDKSGLPSDRFFAERPEGSVSTLKIQRTQQEDSAVYLCASSTRARGLGTEAFFGQGTRLTVV.

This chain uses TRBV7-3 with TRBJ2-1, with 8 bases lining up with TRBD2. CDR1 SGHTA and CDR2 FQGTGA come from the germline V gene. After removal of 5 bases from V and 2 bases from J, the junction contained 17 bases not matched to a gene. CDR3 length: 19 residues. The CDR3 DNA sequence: TGTGCCAGCAGCCTCGGGGTAGCGGGATACGGGGCCCCCTACAATGAGCAGTTCTTC. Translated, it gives CASSLGVAGYGAPYNEQFF.

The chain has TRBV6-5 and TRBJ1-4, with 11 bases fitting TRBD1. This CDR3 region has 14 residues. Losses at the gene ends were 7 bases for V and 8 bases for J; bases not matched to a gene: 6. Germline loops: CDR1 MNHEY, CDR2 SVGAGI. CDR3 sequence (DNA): TGTGCCAGCACCCGGGACAGGGGGAAAGAAAAACTGTTTTTT. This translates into CASTRDRGKEKLFF.

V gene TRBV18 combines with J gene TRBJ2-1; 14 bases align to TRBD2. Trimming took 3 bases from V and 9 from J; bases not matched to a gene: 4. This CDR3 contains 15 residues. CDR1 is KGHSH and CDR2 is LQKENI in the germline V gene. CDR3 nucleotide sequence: TGTGCCAGCTCACCCTACGGGACTAGCGGGAGTGAGCAGTTCTTC. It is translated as CASSPYGTSGSEQFF. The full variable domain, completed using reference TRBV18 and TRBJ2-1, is NAGVMQNPRHLVRRRGQEARLRCSPMKGHSHVYWYRQLPEEGLKFMVYLQKENIIDESGMPKERFSAEFPKEGPSILRIQQVVRGDSAAYFCASSPYGTSGSEQFFGPGTRLTVL.

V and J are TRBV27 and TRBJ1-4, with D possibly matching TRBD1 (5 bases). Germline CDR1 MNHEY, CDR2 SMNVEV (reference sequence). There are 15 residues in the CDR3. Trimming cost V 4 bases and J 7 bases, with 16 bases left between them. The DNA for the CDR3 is TGTGCCAGCAGTTACGGGGGGTTAGTCGGTGAAAAACTGTTTTTT. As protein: CASSYGGLVGEKLFF.

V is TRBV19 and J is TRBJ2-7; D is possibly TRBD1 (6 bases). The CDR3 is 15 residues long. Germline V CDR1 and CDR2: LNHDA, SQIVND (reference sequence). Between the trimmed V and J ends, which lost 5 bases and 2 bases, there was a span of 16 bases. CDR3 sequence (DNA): TGTGCCAGTAGTGCGAGCACAGGGTTACCCTACGAGCAGTACTTC. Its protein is CASSASTGLPYEQYF.

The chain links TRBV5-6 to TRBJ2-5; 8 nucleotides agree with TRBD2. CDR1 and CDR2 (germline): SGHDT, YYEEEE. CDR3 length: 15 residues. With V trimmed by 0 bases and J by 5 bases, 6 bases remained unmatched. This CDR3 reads CASSLGSGSLETQYF. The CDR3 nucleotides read TGTGCCAGCAGCTTGGGCAGCGGGAGTCTGGAGACCCAGTACTTC.

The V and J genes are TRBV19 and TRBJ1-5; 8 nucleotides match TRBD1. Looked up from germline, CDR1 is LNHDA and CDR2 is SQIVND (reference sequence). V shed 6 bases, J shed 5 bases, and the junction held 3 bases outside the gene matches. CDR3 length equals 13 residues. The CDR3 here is CASRGQEYQPQHF. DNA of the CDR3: TGTGCCAGTAGGGGACAGGAATATCAGCCCCAGCATTTT.

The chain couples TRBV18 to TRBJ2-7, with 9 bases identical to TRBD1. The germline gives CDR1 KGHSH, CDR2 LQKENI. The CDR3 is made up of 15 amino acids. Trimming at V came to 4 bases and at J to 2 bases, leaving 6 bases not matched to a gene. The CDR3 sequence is CASSQPTGGTYEQYF. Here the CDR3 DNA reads TGTGCCAGCTCACAACCGACAGGGGGGACCTACGAGCAGTACTTC.

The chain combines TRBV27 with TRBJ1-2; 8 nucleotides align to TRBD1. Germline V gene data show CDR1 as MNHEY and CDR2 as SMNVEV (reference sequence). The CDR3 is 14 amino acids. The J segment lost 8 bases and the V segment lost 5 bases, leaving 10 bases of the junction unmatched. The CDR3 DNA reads TGTGCCAGCAGTACCCGGACAGGGTACTGGGGCTACACCTTC. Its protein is CASSTRTGYWGYTF.

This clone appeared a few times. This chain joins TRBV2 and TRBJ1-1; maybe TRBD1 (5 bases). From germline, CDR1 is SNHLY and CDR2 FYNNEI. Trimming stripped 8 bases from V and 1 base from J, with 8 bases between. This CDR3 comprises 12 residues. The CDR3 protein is CASGGGNTEAFF. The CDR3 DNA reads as TGTGCCAGCGGGGGGGGGAACACTGAAGCTTTCTTT. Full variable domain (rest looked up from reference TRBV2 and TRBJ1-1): EPEVTQTPSHQVTQMGQEVILRCVPISNHLYFYWYRQILGQKVEFLVSFYNNEISEKSEIFDDQFSVERPDGSNFTLKIRSTKLEDSAMYFCASGGGNTEAFFGQGTRLTVV.

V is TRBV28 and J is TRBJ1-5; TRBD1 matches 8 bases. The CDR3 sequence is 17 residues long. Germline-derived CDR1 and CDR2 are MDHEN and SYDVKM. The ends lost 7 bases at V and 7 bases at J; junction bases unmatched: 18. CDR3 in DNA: TGTGCCAGCACCTCAGACACCGGGACAGGCTACGTCCAGCCCCAGCATTTT. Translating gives CASTSDTGTGYVQPQHF. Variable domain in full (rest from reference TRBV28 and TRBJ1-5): DVKVTQSSRYLVKRTGEKVFLECVQDMDHENMFWYRQDPGLGLRLIYFSYDVKMKEKGDIPEGYSVSREKKERFSLILESASTNQTSMYLCASTSDTGTGYVQPQHFGDGTRLSIL.

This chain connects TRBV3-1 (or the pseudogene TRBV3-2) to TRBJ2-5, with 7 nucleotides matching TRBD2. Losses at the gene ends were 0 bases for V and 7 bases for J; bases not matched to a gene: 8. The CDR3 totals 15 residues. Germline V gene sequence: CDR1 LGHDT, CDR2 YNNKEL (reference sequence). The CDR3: CASSQDAGDLGTQYF. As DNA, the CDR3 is TGTGCCAGCAGCCAAGACGCGGGGGACCTGGGGACCCAGTACTTC.